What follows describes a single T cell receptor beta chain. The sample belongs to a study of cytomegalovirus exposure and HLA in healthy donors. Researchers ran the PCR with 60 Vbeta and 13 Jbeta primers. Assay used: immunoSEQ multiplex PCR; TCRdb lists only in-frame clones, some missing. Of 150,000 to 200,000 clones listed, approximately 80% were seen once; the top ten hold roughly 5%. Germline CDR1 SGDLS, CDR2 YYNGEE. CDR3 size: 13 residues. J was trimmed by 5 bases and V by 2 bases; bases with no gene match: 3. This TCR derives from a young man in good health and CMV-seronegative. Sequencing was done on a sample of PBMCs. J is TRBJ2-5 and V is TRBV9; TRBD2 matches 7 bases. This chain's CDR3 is CASSVGGTETQYF. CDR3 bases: TGTGCCAGCAGCGTGGGGGGGACGGAGACCCAGTACTTC.